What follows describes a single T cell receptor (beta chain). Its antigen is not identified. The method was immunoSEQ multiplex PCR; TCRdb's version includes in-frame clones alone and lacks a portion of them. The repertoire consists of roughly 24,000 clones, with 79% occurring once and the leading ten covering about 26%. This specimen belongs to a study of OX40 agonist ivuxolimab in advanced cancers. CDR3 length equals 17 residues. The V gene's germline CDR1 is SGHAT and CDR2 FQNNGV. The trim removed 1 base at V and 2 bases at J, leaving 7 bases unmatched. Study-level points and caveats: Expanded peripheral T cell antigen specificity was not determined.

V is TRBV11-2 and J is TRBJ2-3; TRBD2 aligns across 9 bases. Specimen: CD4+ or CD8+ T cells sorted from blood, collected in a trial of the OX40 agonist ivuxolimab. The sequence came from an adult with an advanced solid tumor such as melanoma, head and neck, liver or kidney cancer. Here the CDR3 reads CASSLGVAGAFTDTQYF. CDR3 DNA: TGTGCCAGCAGCTTAGGGGTAGCGGGGGCTTTCACAGATACGCAGTATTTT.